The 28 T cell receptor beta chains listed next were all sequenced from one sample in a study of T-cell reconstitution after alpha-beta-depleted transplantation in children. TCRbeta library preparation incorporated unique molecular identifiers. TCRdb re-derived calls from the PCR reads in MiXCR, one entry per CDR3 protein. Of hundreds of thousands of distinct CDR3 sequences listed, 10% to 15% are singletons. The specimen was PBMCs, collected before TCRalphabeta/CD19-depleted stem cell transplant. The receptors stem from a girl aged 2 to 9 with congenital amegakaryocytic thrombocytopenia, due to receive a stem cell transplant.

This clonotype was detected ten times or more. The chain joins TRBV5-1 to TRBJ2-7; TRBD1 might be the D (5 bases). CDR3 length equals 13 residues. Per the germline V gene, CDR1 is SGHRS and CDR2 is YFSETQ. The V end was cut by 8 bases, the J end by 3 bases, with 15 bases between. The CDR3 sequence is CASKQDPYYEQYF. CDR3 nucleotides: TGCGCCAGTAAACAGGATCCCTACTACGAGCAGTACTTC.

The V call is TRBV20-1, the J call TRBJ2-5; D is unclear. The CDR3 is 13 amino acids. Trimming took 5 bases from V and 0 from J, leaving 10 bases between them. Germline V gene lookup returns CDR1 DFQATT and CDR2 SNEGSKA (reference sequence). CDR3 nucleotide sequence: TGCAGTGCTGCCGGACCGAACCAAGAGACCCAGTACTTC. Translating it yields CSAAGPNQETQYF.

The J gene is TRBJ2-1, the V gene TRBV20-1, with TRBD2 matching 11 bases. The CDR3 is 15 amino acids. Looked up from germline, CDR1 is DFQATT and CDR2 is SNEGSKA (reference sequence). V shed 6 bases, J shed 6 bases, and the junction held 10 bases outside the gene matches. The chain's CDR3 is CSAGLAEGNPNEQFF. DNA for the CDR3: TGCAGTGCGGGACTAGCGGAAGGAAATCCCAATGAGCAGTTCTTC.

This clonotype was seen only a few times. CDR3 loop: CASSYSPGTSHTRETQYF. CDR3 nucleotides: TGTGCCAGCAGCTATTCCCCCGGGACTAGCCACACTCGGGAGACCCAGTACTTC. The genes are TRBV7-2 and TRBJ2-5; TRBD2 agrees at 9 bases. The V and J ends lost 4 bases and 5 bases, in that order; junction bases with no gene match: 17. Germline V gene lookup returns CDR1 SGHTA and CDR2 FQGNSA. This CDR3 has 18 amino acids.

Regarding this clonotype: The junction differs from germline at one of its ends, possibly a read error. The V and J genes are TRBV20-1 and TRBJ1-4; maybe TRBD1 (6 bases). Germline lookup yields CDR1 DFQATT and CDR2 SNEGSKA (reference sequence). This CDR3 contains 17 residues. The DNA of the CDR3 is TGCAGTGCTAGAGAGGACAGTGCGGTTCCAACTAATGAAAAACAGTTTTTT. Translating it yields CSAREDSAVPTNEKQFF.

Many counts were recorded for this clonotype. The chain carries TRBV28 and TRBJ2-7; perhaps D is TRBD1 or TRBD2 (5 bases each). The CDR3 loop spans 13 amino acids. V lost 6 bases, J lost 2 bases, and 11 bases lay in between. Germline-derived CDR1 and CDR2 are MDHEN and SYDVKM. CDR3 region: CASRQGTAYEQYF. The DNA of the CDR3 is TGTGCCAGCAGACAAGGGACGGCCTACGAGCAGTACTTC.

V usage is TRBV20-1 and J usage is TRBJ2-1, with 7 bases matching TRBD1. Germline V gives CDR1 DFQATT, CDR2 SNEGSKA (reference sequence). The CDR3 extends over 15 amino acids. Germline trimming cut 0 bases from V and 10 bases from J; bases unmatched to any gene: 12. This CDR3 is CSARDRRQGRPEQFF. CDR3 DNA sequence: TGCAGTGCTAGAGATCGGAGACAGGGTAGGCCCGAGCAGTTCTTC.

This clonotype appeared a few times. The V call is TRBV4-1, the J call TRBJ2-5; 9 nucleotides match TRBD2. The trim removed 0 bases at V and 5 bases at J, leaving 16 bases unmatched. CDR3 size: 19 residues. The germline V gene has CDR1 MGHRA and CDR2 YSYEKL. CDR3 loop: CASSQDRSSGSHRSETQYF. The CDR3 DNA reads TGCGCCAGCAGCCAAGATAGGAGTAGCGGGAGCCATCGGTCCGAGACCCAGTACTTC.

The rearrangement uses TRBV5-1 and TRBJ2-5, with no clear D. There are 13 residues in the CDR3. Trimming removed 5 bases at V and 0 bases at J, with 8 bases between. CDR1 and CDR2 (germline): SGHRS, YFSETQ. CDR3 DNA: TGCGCCAGCAGGTCAATAGACCAAGAGACCCAGTACTTC. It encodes CASRSIDQETQYF.

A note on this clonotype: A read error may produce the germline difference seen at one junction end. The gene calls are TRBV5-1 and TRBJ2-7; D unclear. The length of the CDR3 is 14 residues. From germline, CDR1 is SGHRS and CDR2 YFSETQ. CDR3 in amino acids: CATSLAVNSYEQYF. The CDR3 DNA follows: TGCGCCACCAGCTTGGCCGTCAACTCCTACGAGCAGTACTTC.

CDR3 loop: CASSLGRARRRANEQFF. CDR3 in DNA: TGTGCCAGCAGCTTAGGTCGGGCCAGGCGTAGGGCCAATGAGCAGTTCTTC. The V call is TRBV7-6, the J call TRBJ2-1; D remains unclear. The CDR3 totals 17 residues. Trimming cost V 1 base and J 6 bases, with 19 bases left between them. CDR1 and CDR2 from the germline V gene are SGHVS and FNYEAQ.

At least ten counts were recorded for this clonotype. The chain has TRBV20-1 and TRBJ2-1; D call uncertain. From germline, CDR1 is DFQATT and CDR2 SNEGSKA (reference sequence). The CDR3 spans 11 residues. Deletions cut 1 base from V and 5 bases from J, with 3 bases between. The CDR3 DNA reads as TGCAGTGCTAGAGGGGACAATGAGCAGTTCTTC. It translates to CSARGDNEQFF.

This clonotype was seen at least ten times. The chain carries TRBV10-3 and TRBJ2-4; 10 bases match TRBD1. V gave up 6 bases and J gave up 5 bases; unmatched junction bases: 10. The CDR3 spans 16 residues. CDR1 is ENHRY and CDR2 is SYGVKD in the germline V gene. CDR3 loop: CAIRNRDRGGENIQYF. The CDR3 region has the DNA TGTGCCATCAGGAACCGGGACAGGGGAGGCGAAAACATTCAGTACTTC.

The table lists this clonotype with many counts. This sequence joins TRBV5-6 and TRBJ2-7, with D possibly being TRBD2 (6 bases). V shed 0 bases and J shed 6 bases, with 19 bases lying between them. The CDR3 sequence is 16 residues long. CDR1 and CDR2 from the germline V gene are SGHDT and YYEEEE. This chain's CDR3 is CASSLAGLALTSEQYF. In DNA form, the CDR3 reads TGTGCCAGCAGCTTGGCCGGGCTAGCGCTGACGTCCGAGCAGTACTTC.

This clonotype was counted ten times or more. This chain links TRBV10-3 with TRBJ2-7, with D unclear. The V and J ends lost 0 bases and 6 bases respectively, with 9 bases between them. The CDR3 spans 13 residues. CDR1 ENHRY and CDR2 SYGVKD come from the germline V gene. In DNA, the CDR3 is TGTGCCATCAGTGAGTCGGGAATAGCCGAGCAGTACTTC. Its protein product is CAISESGIAEQYF.

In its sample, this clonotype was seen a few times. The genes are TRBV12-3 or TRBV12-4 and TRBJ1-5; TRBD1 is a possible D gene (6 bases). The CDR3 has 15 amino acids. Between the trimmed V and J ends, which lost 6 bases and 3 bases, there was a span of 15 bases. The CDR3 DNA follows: TGTGCCAGCAGCCCCACAGGGATTTCCAATCAGCCCCAGCATTTT. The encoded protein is CASSPTGISNQPQHF.

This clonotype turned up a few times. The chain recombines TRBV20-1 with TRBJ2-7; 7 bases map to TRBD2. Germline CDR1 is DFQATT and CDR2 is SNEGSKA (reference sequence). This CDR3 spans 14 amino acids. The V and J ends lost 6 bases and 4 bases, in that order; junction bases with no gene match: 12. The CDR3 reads CSASGAGAAYEQYF. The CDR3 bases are TGCAGTGCCAGCGGGGCGGGAGCTGCTTACGAGCAGTACTTC.

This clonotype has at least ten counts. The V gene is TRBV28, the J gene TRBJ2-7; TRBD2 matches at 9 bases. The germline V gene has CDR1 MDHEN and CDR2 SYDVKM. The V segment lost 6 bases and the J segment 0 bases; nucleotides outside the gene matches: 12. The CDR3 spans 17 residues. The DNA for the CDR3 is TGTGCCAGCAGCCCACCCCTCCTAGCGGGGCCCTCCTACGAGCAGTACTTC. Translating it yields CASSPPLLAGPSYEQYF.

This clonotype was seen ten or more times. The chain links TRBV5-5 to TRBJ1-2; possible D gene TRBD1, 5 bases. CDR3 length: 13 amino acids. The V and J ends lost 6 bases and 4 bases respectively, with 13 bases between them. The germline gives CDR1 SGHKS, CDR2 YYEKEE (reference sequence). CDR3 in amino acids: CASTGTYGYGYTF. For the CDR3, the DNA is TGTGCCAGCACCGGGACGTATGGCTATGGCTACACCTTC.

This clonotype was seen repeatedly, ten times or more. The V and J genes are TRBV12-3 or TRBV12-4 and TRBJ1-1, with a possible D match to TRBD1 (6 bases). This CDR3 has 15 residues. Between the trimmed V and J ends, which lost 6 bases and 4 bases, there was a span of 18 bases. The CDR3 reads CASSQYRDTFTEAFF. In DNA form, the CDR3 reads TGTGCCAGCAGCCAATACAGGGATACCTTCACTGAAGCTTTCTTT.

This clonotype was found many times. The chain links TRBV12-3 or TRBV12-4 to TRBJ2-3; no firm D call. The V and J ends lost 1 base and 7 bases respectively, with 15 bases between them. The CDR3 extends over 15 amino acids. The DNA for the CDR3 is TGTGCCAGCAGTTTAGAGGGTAAATTGGCGCATACGCAGTATTTT. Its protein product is CASSLEGKLAHTQYF.

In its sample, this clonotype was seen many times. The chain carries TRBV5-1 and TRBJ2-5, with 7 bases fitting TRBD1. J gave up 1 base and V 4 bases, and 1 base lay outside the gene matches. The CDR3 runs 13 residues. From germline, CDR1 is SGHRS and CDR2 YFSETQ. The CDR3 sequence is CASSNRGQETQYF. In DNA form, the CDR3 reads TGCGCCAGCAGCAACAGGGGCCAAGAGACCCAGTACTTC.

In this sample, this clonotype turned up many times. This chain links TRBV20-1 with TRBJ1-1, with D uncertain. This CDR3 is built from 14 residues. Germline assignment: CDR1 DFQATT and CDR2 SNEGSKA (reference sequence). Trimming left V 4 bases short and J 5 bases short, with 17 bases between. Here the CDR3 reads CSATLGRLGTEAFF. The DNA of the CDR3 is TGCAGTGCTACCTTGGGCAGGCTTGGGACTGAAGCTTTCTTT.

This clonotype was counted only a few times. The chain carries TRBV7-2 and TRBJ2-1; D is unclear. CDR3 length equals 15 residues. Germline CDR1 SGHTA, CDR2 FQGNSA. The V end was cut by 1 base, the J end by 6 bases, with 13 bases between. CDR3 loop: CASSLVVGIGNEQFF. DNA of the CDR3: TGTGCCAGCAGCTTAGTGGTTGGGATCGGCAATGAGCAGTTCTTC.

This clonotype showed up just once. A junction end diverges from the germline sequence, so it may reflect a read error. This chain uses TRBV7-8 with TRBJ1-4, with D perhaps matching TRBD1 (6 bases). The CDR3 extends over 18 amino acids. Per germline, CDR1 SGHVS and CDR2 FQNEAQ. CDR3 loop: CARSLGLLTGDNEEKLFF. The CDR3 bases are TGTGCCAGAAGCTTAGGGTTGTTAACCGGGGACAATGAGGAAAAACTGTTTTTT.

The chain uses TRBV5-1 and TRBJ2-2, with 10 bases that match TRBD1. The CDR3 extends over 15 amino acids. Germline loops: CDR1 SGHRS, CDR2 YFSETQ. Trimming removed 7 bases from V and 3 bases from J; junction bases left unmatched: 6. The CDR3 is CASGLTGGDTGELFF. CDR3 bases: TGCGCCAGCGGATTGACAGGGGGCGACACCGGGGAGCTGTTTTTT.

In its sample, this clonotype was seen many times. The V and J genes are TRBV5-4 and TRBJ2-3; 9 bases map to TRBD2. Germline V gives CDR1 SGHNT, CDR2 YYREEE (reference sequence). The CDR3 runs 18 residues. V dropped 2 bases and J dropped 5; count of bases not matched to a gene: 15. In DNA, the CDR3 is TGTGCCAGCAGCTTCACCCCCGGTAGTAGCGGGAGTGGAGATACGCAGTATTTT. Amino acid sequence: CASSFTPGSSGSGDTQYF.

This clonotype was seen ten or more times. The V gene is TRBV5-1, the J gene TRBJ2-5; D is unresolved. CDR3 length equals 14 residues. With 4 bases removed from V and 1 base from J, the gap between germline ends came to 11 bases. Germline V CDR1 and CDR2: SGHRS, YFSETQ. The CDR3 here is CASSLKSPQETQYF. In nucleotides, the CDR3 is TGCGCCAGCAGCCTCAAATCCCCCCAAGAGACCCAGTACTTC.